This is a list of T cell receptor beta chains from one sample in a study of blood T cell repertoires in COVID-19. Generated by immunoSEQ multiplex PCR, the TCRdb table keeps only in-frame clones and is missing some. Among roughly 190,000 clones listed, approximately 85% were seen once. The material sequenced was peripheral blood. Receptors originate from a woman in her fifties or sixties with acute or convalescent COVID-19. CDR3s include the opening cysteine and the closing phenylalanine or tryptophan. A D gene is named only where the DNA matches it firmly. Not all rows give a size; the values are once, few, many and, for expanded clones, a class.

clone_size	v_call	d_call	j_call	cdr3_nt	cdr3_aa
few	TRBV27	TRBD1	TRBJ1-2	TGTGCCAGCAGTTGGGGCAGGGGGCGAGGCTACACCTTC	CASSWGRGRGYTF
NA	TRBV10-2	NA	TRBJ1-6	TGCGCCAGCAGTGAGTCGGTCGGAGCGGGACGACCAGCCCTCCACTTT	CASSESVGAGRPALHF
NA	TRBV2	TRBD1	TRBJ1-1	TGTGCTACAGGGGGAAGTCACACTGAAGCTTTCTTT	CATGGSHTEAFF
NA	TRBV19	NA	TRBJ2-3	TGTGCCAGTAGTATATCCAGGGTTAGCACAGATACGCAGTATTTT	CASSISRVSTDTQYF
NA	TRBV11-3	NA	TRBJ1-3	TGTGCCAGCAGCGGACAGATTATCGGAAACACCATATATTTT	CASSGQIIGNTIYF
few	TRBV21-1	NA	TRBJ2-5	TGTGCCAGCAGCAAAGAGGGCGGGAGTATCCAAGAGACCCAGTACTTC	CASSKEGGSIQETQYF
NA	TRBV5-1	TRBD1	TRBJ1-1	TGCGCCAGCAGCTTCGGACAGGGCACTGAAGCTTTCTTT	CASSFGQGTEAFF
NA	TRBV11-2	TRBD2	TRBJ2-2	TGTGCCAGCAGCTTAGGGACTAGTGGAACCGGGGAGCTGTTTTTT	CASSLGTSGTGELFF
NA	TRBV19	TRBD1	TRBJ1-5	TGTGCCAGTAGTGACGACAGGGTTAGCAATCAGCCCCAGCATTTT	CASSDDRVSNQPQHF
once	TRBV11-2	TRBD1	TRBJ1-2	TGTGCCAGCAGCTTTTCCGACAGGGATGGCTACACCTTC	CASSFSDRDGYTF
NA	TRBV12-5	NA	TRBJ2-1	TGTGCTAGTGGTTTCGGGATCTCCTACAATGAGCAGTTCTTC	CASGFGISYNEQFF
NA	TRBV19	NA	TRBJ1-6	TGTGCCAGTAGTACCGACGGGTATAATTCACCCCTCCACTTT	CASSTDGYNSPLHF
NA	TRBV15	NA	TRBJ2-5	TGTGCCACCAGCAGAGATCCATTCGAGACCCAGTACTTC	CATSRDPFETQYF
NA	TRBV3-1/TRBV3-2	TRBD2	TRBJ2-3	TGTGCCAGCAGCCAAGGGAAGCCTAGCGGGAGTTTCACAGATACGCAGTATTTT	CASSQGKPSGSFTDTQYF
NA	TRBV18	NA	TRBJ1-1	TGTGCCAGCTCACCATTGTCAGGGGACACTGAAGCTTTCTTT	CASSPLSGDTEAFF
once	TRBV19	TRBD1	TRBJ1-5	TGTGCCAGTAGGACGGGACAGGTTATCAATCAGCCCCAGCATTTT	CASRTGQVINQPQHF
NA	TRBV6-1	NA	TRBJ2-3	TGTGCCAGCAGTGAAATCGTGGCAGTGATCACAGATACGCAGTATTTT	CASSEIVAVITDTQYF
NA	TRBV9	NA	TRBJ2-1	TGTGCCAGCAGCGTAGCTACTGAATCCATCGGTAATGAGCAGTTCTTC	CASSVATESIGNEQFF
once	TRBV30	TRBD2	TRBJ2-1	TGTGCCTGGAGTGCCGGACTAGCGGGAGTCAATGAGCAGTTCTTC	CAWSAGLAGVNEQFF
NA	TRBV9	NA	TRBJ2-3	TGTGCCAGCAGCGCCTCTACGACAGATACGCAGTATTTT	CASSASTTDTQYF